A single sample is the source of the 30 T cell receptor beta chains below, sequenced in a study of cytomegalovirus exposure and HLA in healthy donors. Both 60 Vbeta primers and 13 Jbeta primers went into the PCR. The data were produced by immunoSEQ multiplex PCR, yet TCRdb's version contains in-frame clones alone and is incomplete. The repertoire holds 130,000 to 150,000 clones, with 70% to 80% as singletons. Sequencing used PBMCs. Every receptor here comes from a man between 18 and 35 years old in good health and CMV-seronegative.

This clone occurred once. The chain has TRBV6-6 and TRBJ2-5; the match to TRBD1 covers 12 bases. The J call may be in error: the DNA end matches TRBJ2-7 better. Germline lookup yields CDR1 MNHNY and CDR2 SVGAGI (reference sequence). This CDR3 spans 16 amino acids. The CDR3 sequence is CASSYPGQGARDEQYF. As DNA, the CDR3 is TGTGCCAGCAGTTACCCGGGACAGGGGGCGCGGGACGAGCAGTACTTC.

The chain carries TRBV27 and TRBJ1-1; no firm D call. V lost 2 bases, J lost 4 bases, and 8 bases lay in between. Germline values: CDR1 MNHEY, CDR2 SMNVEV (reference sequence). This CDR3 has 13 residues. The CDR3 nucleotides are TGTGCCAGCAGTTTAGGAGGGAGCACTGAAGCTTTCTTT. Amino acid sequence: CASSLGGSTEAFF.

The chain carries TRBV19 and TRBJ1-1; perhaps TRBD1 as D (6 bases). The CDR3 loop spans 14 amino acids. Germline CDR1 is LNHDA and CDR2 is SQIVND (reference sequence). Trimming cost V 6 bases and J 8 bases, with 19 bases left between them. CDR3 nucleotides: TGTGCCAGTAGCGAACAGGGAAAGCTTCCCGAAGCTTTCTTT. Translating it yields CASSEQGKLPEAFF.

CDR3: CASSPSLAGGSLSSYEQYF. In DNA form, the CDR3 reads TGTGCCAGCAGCCCATCTCTAGCGGGAGGGTCCCTAAGCTCCTACGAGCAGTACTTC. The chain carries TRBV7-7 and TRBJ2-5; 12 bases match TRBD2. The J call may be incorrect, as the DNA end agrees better with TRBJ2-7. The CDR3 runs 19 residues. In germline, CDR1 is SSHAT, CDR2 FNYEAQ (reference sequence).

The chain employs TRBV19 and TRBJ1-2; 9 bases line up with TRBD1. Germline V gives CDR1 LNHDA, CDR2 SQIVND (reference sequence). The CDR3 contains 13 residues. Trimming cost V 10 bases and J 4 bases; bases outside gene matches: 7. The CDR3 bases are TGTGCCACCCGACAGGGGGAACGCTATGGCTACACCTTC. The encoded protein is CATRQGERYGYTF.

The chain has TRBV30 and TRBJ2-7; the D gene is possibly TRBD2 (5 bases). The CDR3 spans 14 residues. CDR1 and CDR2 from the germline V gene are GTSNPN and SVGIG (reference sequence). V was pared by 0 bases and J by 0 bases, with 9 bases between. CDR3 DNA sequence: TGTGCCTGGAGTGTACGGGGAGACTCCTACGAGCAGTACTTC. Its protein product is CAWSVRGDSYEQYF.

The chain combines TRBV18 with TRBJ2-5; unclear D gene. This CDR3 is built from 12 residues. Trimming removed 8 bases at V and 3 bases at J, with 10 bases between. The germline V gene encodes CDR1 KGHSH and CDR2 LQKENI. The CDR3: CASPPSEETQYF. In DNA, the CDR3 is TGTGCCAGCCCCCCCAGCGAAGAGACCCAGTACTTC.

This chain links TRBV27 with TRBJ2-7; 12 bases fit TRBD2. Looked up from germline, CDR1 is MNHEY and CDR2 is SMNVEV (reference sequence). The trim removed 5 bases at V and 5 bases at J, leaving 13 bases unmatched. This CDR3 has 17 residues. CDR3 amino acids: CASSELAGGPSLDEQYF. The CDR3 nucleotides are TGTGCCAGCAGTGAGCTAGCGGGAGGGCCTTCTTTAGACGAGCAGTACTTC.

The chain carries TRBV11-2 and TRBJ2-3, with 11 bases lining up with TRBD2. This CDR3 is built from 15 residues. Germline CDR1 reads SGHAT; CDR2 reads FQNNGV. With V trimmed by 5 bases and J by 7 bases, 8 bases remained unmatched. CDR3 sequence (DNA): TGTGCCAGCAGCCCCCTAGCGGGAGGTAGCTATACGCAGTATTTT. Translation gives CASSPLAGGSYTQYF.

Note on this clone: An end of the junction differs from the germline gene, which may be a read error. This chain uses TRBV25-1 with TRBJ2-7, with D unclear. Germline CDR1 reads MGHDK; CDR2 reads SYGVNS. The CDR3 spans 13 residues. The DNA for the CDR3 is TGTGCCAGCAGTGAATCAGCTGCGGCGCCCGGTATCTTC. It translates to CASSESAAAPGIF.

The rearrangement joins TRBV11-2 to TRBJ2-3; TRBD1 is a possible D gene (6 bases). Trimming shortened V by 6 bases and J by 0 bases, and 10 bases separated the two germline ends. In germline, CDR1 is SGHAT, CDR2 FQNNGV. The CDR3 covers 14 residues. The CDR3 DNA follows: TGTGCCAGCAGATTGGACAGAAGCACAGATACGCAGTATTTT. This gives the protein CASRLDRSTDTQYF.

V gene TRBV28 combines with J gene TRBJ2-7, with 10 bases identical to TRBD1. J was trimmed by 3 bases and V by 2 bases; bases with no gene match: 10. In germline, CDR1 is MDHEN, CDR2 SYDVKM. The CDR3 length is 17 residues. CDR3 coding DNA: TGTGCCAGCAGTTTAAGCCCACACAGGACAGGGGGCTACGAGCAGTACTTC. This codes for CASSLSPHRTGGYEQYF.

The chain has TRBV5-1 and TRBJ2-5, with D perhaps matching TRBD1 (6 bases). The J call may be incorrect, as the DNA end agrees better with TRBJ2-7. From germline, CDR1 is SGHRS and CDR2 YFSETQ. This CDR3 region has 11 residues. CDR3 sequence reads: CASSQDSEQYF. The CDR3 nucleotides read TGCGCCAGCAGCCAGGACAGCGAGCAGTACTTC.

The chain joins TRBV11-2 to TRBJ1-2; D may be TRBD1 (6 bases). Germline V gives CDR1 SGHAT, CDR2 FQNNGV. Trimming took 1 base from V and 8 from J, leaving 8 bases between them. This CDR3 region has 12 residues. The CDR3 sequence: CASSLGGQGYTF. The CDR3 DNA reads TGTGCCAGCAGCTTAGGGGGGCAGGGCTACACCTTC.

The chain links TRBV7-3 to TRBJ2-1; 9 positions agree with TRBD2. The CDR3 totals 16 residues. V dropped 2 bases and J dropped 7; count of bases not matched to a gene: 9. Germline loops: CDR1 SGHTA, CDR2 FQGTGA. This chain's CDR3 is CASSLVFVAGANEQFF. The DNA of the CDR3 is TGTGCCAGCAGCTTAGTATTCGTAGCGGGAGCTAATGAGCAGTTCTTC.

The chain has TRBV30 and TRBJ1-2; D gene unclear. The CDR3 sequence is 14 residues long. Between the trimmed V and J ends, which lost 0 bases and 1 base, there was a span of 9 bases. The germline CDR1 and CDR2 sequences are GTSNPN and SVGIG (reference sequence). The DNA for the CDR3 is TGTGCCTGGAGTGTACAGAACCGTAACTATGGCTACACCTTC. Translation: CAWSVQNRNYGYTF.

This clone was detected once. The chain joins TRBV7-2 to TRBJ2-7; possibly TRBD2 for D (5 bases). The V gene lost 1 base and the J gene lost 0 bases, with 10 bases spanning the gap. Germline loops: CDR1 SGHTA, CDR2 FQGNSA. This CDR3 contains 15 residues. CDR3 protein: CASSLGSGSSYEQYF. The CDR3 DNA sequence: TGTGCCAGCAGCTTAGGATCGGGGAGCTCCTACGAGCAGTACTTC.

The rearrangement links TRBV30 to TRBJ2-3; 7 nucleotides match TRBD2. Germline-derived CDR1 and CDR2 are GTSNPN and SVGIG (reference sequence). The CDR3 contains 14 residues. The J segment lost 2 bases and the V segment lost 4 bases, leaving 6 bases of the junction unmatched. DNA for the CDR3: TGTGCCTGGATCCCCGCGGGAGTCACAGATACGCAGTATTTT. This codes for CAWIPAGVTDTQYF.

A few counts support this clone. V usage is TRBV30 and J usage is TRBJ2-7; TRBD2 aligns across 8 bases. CDR3 length: 13 residues. The germline CDR1 and CDR2 sequences are GTSNPN and SVGIG (reference sequence). The V segment lost 8 bases and the J segment 2 bases; nucleotides outside the gene matches: 8. CDR3 coding DNA: TGTGCCGGGGAAGAAGCGGGGGCCTACGAGCAGTACTTC. This translates into CAGEEAGAYEQYF.

This clone was seen only a few times. This chain links TRBV19 with TRBJ2-1; TRBD2 matches at 8 bases. The CDR3 loop spans 15 amino acids. Germline lookup yields CDR1 LNHDA and CDR2 SQIVND (reference sequence). After removal of 3 bases from V and 4 bases from J, the junction contained 5 bases not matched to a gene. CDR3 nucleotides: TGTGCCAGTAGTATGGCGGTAGCGGGGTACAATGAGCAGTTCTTC. Translation gives CASSMAVAGYNEQFF.

This clone was observed a few times. V and J are TRBV21-1 and TRBJ1-1. TRBV21-1 is designated a pseudogene. The CDR3 spans 10 residues. The chain's CDR3 is CASSKTRAFF. The CDR3 DNA reads TGTGCCAGCAGCAAAACCCGGGCTTTCTTT.

The V gene is TRBV7-6, the J gene TRBJ1-5; TRBD1 might be the D (6 bases). Trimming removed 4 bases at V and 1 base at J, with 17 bases between. Looked up from germline, CDR1 is SGHVS and CDR2 is FNYEAQ. This CDR3 has 17 residues. The CDR3 coding sequence is TGTGCCAGCAGCTCTACAGGCGGGGGGCTAAGCAATCAGCCCCAGCATTTT. It encodes CASSSTGGGLSNQPQHF.

The rearrangement links TRBV7-9 to TRBJ2-3, with 11 positions matching TRBD1. CDR1 and CDR2 from the germline V gene are SEHNR and FQNEAQ (reference sequence). V lost 5 bases, J lost 6 bases, and 7 bases stayed unmatched. The CDR3 runs to 15 residues. The CDR3: CASSPWTGGLDTQYF. DNA of the CDR3: TGTGCCAGCAGCCCCTGGACAGGGGGCTTGGATACGCAGTATTTT.

J is TRBJ1-1 and V is TRBV19; TRBD1 is a possible D gene (5 bases). Germline loops: CDR1 LNHDA, CDR2 SQIVND (reference sequence). This CDR3 contains 13 residues. V shed 7 bases and J shed 7 bases, with 16 bases lying between them. The CDR3 is CASINRQGGEAFF. CDR3 nucleotide sequence: TGTGCCAGTATCAACCGCCAGGGAGGTGAAGCTTTCTTT.

This clone was seen a single time. This sequence joins TRBV27 and TRBJ2-7; 7 positions match TRBD2. Looked up from germline, CDR1 is MNHEY and CDR2 is SMNVEV (reference sequence). Trimming at V came to 9 bases and at J to 0 bases, leaving 5 bases not matched to a gene. The CDR3 runs 13 residues. The CDR3 region has the DNA TGTGCCAGTCGGGGCGGGAGCTCCTACGAGCAGTACTTC. It codes for CASRGGSSYEQYF.

This clone has just a few counts. The chain employs TRBV10-3 and TRBJ1-1; 7 bases align to TRBD1. CDR1 is ENHRY and CDR2 is SYGVKD in the germline V gene. The CDR3 runs 13 residues. Trimming removed 9 bases from V and 3 bases from J; junction bases left unmatched: 7. The DNA of the CDR3 is TGTGCCATACAACAGGGGTGGGACACTGAAGCTTTCTTT. Amino acid sequence: CAIQQGWDTEAFF.

The chain couples TRBV9 to TRBJ1-1, with D possibly being TRBD1 (5 bases). This CDR3 has 12 amino acids. V shed 8 bases and J shed 0 bases, with 8 bases lying between them. Germline values: CDR1 SGDLS, CDR2 YYNGEE. The CDR3 DNA sequence: TGTGCCAGTCGACAGATGAACACTGAAGCTTTCTTT. Its protein is CASRQMNTEAFF.

V and J are TRBV7-8 and TRBJ2-2, with D tentatively TRBD2 (5 bases). Germline-derived CDR1 and CDR2 are SGHVS and FQNEAQ. V was shortened by 5 bases and J by 6 bases, with 10 bases between the two germline ends. The CDR3 has 13 amino acids. CDR3 region: CASSPLGSGELFF. The CDR3 DNA is TGTGCCAGCAGCCCACTAGGGTCCGGGGAGCTGTTTTTT.

This chain connects TRBV5-1 to TRBJ2-5; possibly TRBD1 for D (5 bases). The tail of the sequence fits TRBJ2-7 better, so the J call may be wrong. The germline V gene has CDR1 SGHRS and CDR2 YFSETQ. This CDR3 region has 13 residues. CDR3 DNA sequence: TGCGCCAGCGGTGCCGACAGATCCTACGAGCAGTACTTC. This codes for CASGADRSYEQYF.

The chain links TRBV19 to TRBJ2-7, with TRBD2 matching over 7 bases. CDR1 and CDR2 (germline): LNHDA, SQIVND (reference sequence). The CDR3 consists of 14 residues. Trimming removed 5 bases from V and 3 bases from J; junction bases left unmatched: 7. The CDR3 sequence is CASSSRGGIYEQYF. The CDR3 DNA reads as TGTGCCAGTAGTTCCCGGGGAGGGATCTACGAGCAGTACTTC.